Shown below are 21 T cell receptor beta chains from a single sample sequenced in a study of cytomegalovirus exposure and HLA in healthy donors. Assay: immunoSEQ multiplex PCR; the TCRdb copy retains only in-frame clones and omits some. The sample carries 150,000 to 200,000 clones, more than 80% recorded once. Sequenced material: PBMCs. These receptors all stem from a man between 18 and 35 years old in good health and CMV-seropositive.

The chain couples TRBV19 to TRBJ1-5, with TRBD1 matching 7 bases. Germline-derived CDR1 and CDR2 are LNHDA and SQIVND (reference sequence). This CDR3 spans 13 amino acids. The J segment lost 6 bases and the V segment lost 6 bases, leaving 5 bases of the junction unmatched. Here the CDR3 reads CASSVQGFQPQHF. The CDR3 nucleotides read TGTGCCAGTAGCGTACAGGGGTTTCAGCCCCAGCATTTT.

In the case of this clone: This same CDR3 is encoded by further DNA sequences in the sample. V usage is TRBV28 and J usage is TRBJ1-5; D is possibly TRBD1 (6 bases). The CDR3 length is 14 residues. Trimming took 6 bases from V and 6 from J, leaving 15 bases between them. Germline V gene sequence: CDR1 MDHEN, CDR2 SYDVKM. The CDR3 DNA is TGTGCCAGCAGGCCCACAGGGTTGGGTCAGCCCCAGCATTTT. It translates to CASRPTGLGQPQHF.

The chain links TRBV5-1 to TRBJ2-1; D is perhaps TRBD2 (5 bases). V lost 2 bases to trimming and J lost 4 bases, with 13 bases between them. Germline V gene lookup returns CDR1 SGHRS and CDR2 YFSETQ. The CDR3 covers 15 residues. As DNA, the CDR3 is TGCGCCAGCAGCTTTCGGGCGGGTTCGTACAATGAGCAGTTCTTC. Translation gives CASSFRAGSYNEQFF.

The rearrangement uses TRBV5-1 and TRBJ1-5; tentatively, D is TRBD1 (6 bases). The CDR3 has 13 residues. Germline V gene sequence: CDR1 SGHRS, CDR2 YFSETQ. The V gene lost 5 bases and the J gene lost 6 bases, with 12 bases spanning the gap. In DNA form, the CDR3 reads TGCGCCAGCAGTCCGACAGGTGGTCAGCCCCAGCATTTT. This sequence encodes CASSPTGGQPQHF.

V and J are TRBV6-5 and TRBJ2-7; possible D gene TRBD2, 6 bases. CDR1 is MNHEY and CDR2 is SVGAGI in the germline V gene. The V and J ends lost 5 bases and 2 bases respectively, with 13 bases between them. The CDR3 is made up of 14 amino acids. This chain's CDR3 is CASSTTSPPYEQYF. CDR3 coding DNA: TGTGCCAGCAGTACTACTAGCCCGCCCTACGAGCAGTACTTC.

V and J are TRBV9 and TRBJ1-2; D uncertain. Trimming removed 3 bases at V and 1 base at J, with 7 bases between. The CDR3 contains 13 residues. Germline CDR1 reads SGDLS; CDR2 reads YYNGEE. The CDR3 reads CASSDRYNYGYTF. Written as DNA, the CDR3 is TGTGCCAGCAGCGACAGATATAACTATGGCTACACCTTC.

CDR3 DNA sequence: TGTGCCAGCAGTTACTCGGGAGTTGGCCAAGAGACCCAGTACTTC. It specifies CASSYSGVGQETQYF. The rearrangement joins TRBV6-5 to TRBJ2-5, with D perhaps TRBD2 (5 bases). Trimming removed 0 bases at V and 1 base at J, with 9 bases between. The CDR3 is 15 residues long. Germline-derived CDR1 and CDR2 are MNHEY and SVGAGI.

CDR3 sequence (DNA): TGTGCCAGCAGTTTCGCCGGACAGCCCTCCTACAATGAGCAGTTCTTC. This gives the protein CASSFAGQPSYNEQFF. The chain links TRBV28 to TRBJ2-1; perhaps TRBD1 as D (6 bases). Germline loops: CDR1 MDHEN, CDR2 SYDVKM. This CDR3 has 16 residues. V was shortened by 3 bases and J by 0 bases, with 12 bases between the two germline ends.

This chain joins TRBV15 and TRBJ2-5; 10 bases are shared with TRBD1. Germline V CDR1 and CDR2: LNHNV, YYDKDF (reference sequence). The CDR3 covers 16 residues. The trim removed 4 bases at V and 5 bases at J, leaving 10 bases unmatched. CDR3 amino acids: CATSKFGQGQGETQYF. The CDR3 bases are TGTGCCACCAGCAAGTTCGGACAGGGACAGGGGGAGACCCAGTACTTC.

The gene calls are TRBV2 and TRBJ2-1; 7 positions match TRBD2. Germline V gene data show CDR1 as SNHLY and CDR2 as FYNNEI. The CDR3 contains 14 residues. V lost 7 bases to trimming and J lost 0 bases; unmatched junction nucleotides: 3. In nucleotides, the CDR3 is TGTGCCAGCAACGGCGGGAGCTCCTACAATGAGCAGTTCTTC. Translated, it gives CASNGGSSYNEQFF. Full variable domain (rest looked up from reference TRBV2 and TRBJ2-1): EPEVTQTPSHQVTQMGQEVILRCVPISNHLYFYWYRQILGQKVEFLVSFYNNEISEKSEIFDDQFSVERPDGSNFTLKIRSTKLEDSAMYFCASNGGSSYNEQFFGPGTRLTVL.

The V call is TRBV27, the J call TRBJ2-7, with TRBD2 identical over 8 bases. Germline V gene sequence: CDR1 MNHEY, CDR2 SMNVEV (reference sequence). Trimming at V came to 8 bases and at J to 4 bases, leaving 1 base not matched to a gene. CDR3 size: 11 residues. CDR3 sequence (DNA): TGTGCCAGCTCGGGAGGGTACGAGCAGTACTTC. This codes for CASSGGYEQYF.

This chain joins TRBV5-4 and TRBJ2-3, with 15 bases aligning to TRBD2. Germline V gene lookup returns CDR1 SGHNT and CDR2 YYREEE (reference sequence). Unmatched junction bases numbered 9, after V lost 5 bases and J lost 5 bases. This CDR3 is 17 amino acids long. Written as DNA, the CDR3 is TGTGCCAGCAGTCTAGGGACTAGCGGGAGGTTGAGAGATACGCAGTATTTT. Amino acids: CASSLGTSGRLRDTQYF.

This clone was counted at least ten times. The gene calls are TRBV2 and TRBJ1-1, with no clear D. Trimming stripped 7 bases from V and 7 bases from J, with 10 bases between. The germline V gene encodes CDR1 SNHLY and CDR2 FYNNEI. The CDR3 is made up of 11 amino acids. Written as DNA, the CDR3 is TGTGCCAGCACAAGCAGGATTGAAGCTTTCTTT. This translates into CASTSRIEAFF.

The J gene is TRBJ1-2, the V gene TRBV9; weak D call: TRBD1 (6 bases). CDR1 and CDR2 (germline): SGDLS, YYNGEE. The CDR3 sequence is 17 residues long. V dropped 0 bases and J dropped 7 bases, with 22 bases sitting between them. The CDR3 spells CASSVASQGSIRGGYTF. DNA of the CDR3: TGTGCCAGCAGCGTAGCCTCACAGGGATCAATCCGCGGTGGCTACACCTTC.

This clone appeared a single time. The rearrangement uses TRBV27 and TRBJ2-5; D might be TRBD2 (6 bases). This CDR3 comprises 13 residues. Germline values: CDR1 MNHEY, CDR2 SMNVEV (reference sequence). Trimming left V 7 bases short and J 3 bases short, with 12 bases between. The CDR3 spells CASKGDLKETQYF. The CDR3 DNA follows: TGTGCCAGCAAAGGGGACTTGAAAGAGACCCAGTACTTC.

The rearrangement joins TRBV6-6 to TRBJ2-3; possibly TRBD1 for D (6 bases). The V and J ends lost 5 bases and 6 bases respectively, with 18 bases between them. The germline CDR1 and CDR2 sequences are MNHNY and SVGAGI (reference sequence). This CDR3 is built from 15 residues. CDR3 nucleotides: TGTGCCAGCAGTATGGACAGTTCGGTGTGGGATACGCAGTATTTT. Protein product: CASSMDSSVWDTQYF.

In its sample, this clone was seen many times. The chain joins TRBV20-1 to TRBJ2-7; possible D gene TRBD2, 5 bases. The CDR3 contains 10 residues. Germline CDR1 reads DFQATT; CDR2 reads SNEGSKA (reference sequence). V was cut by 6 bases and J by 6 bases, with 9 bases left in between. The CDR3 DNA is TGCAGTGCCGCTAGCTTCGAGCAGTACTTC. It encodes CSAASFEQYF.

This sequence joins TRBV29-1 and TRBJ2-3, with D possibly TRBD2 on 6 matching bases. Per germline, CDR1 SQVTM and CDR2 ANQGSEA. This CDR3 region has 14 residues. V was cut by 4 bases and J by 10 bases, with 21 bases left in between. CDR3: CSVVYRLGGGSQYF. In DNA, the CDR3 is TGCAGCGTTGTCTACAGGCTGGGGGGAGGCTCGCAGTATTTT.

This chain uses TRBV9 with TRBJ2-7, with D maybe TRBD1 (6 bases). Germline V gene data show CDR1 as SGDLS and CDR2 as YYNGEE. The CDR3 loop spans 15 amino acids. Trimming removed 3 bases at V and 6 bases at J, with 19 bases between. CDR3 loop: CASSAYIDRPSEQYF. In DNA form, the CDR3 reads TGTGCCAGCAGCGCATATATCGACAGGCCCTCCGAGCAGTACTTC.

The rearrangement uses TRBV5-8 and TRBJ2-3; tentatively, D is TRBD1 (5 bases). CDR3 length: 15 residues. The ends were cut back, 0 bases at V and 2 bases at J, with 10 bases in the middle. CDR1 SGHTS and CDR2 YDEGEE come from the germline V gene. The CDR3: CASSLGQGSTDTQYF. DNA of the CDR3: TGTGCCAGCAGCTTGGGGCAGGGTTCCACAGATACGCAGTATTTT.

The V gene is TRBV6-5, the J gene TRBJ1-2; 7 nucleotides match TRBD1. With 6 bases clipped from V and 8 bases from J, the junction kept 12 bases outside the gene matches. CDR3 length: 14 residues. The germline gives CDR1 MNHEY, CDR2 SVGAGI. This chain's CDR3 is CASSKPGQEPGYTF. CDR3 coding DNA: TGTGCCAGCAGCAAGCCCGGACAGGAACCGGGCTACACCTTC.